This T cell receptor beta chain stems from a study of T cell changes during pregnancy in multiple sclerosis. Produced via immunoSEQ multiplex PCR; TCRdb's table is partial and in-frame only. The repertoire holds about 87,000 clones, with around 93% as singletons. The CDR3 consists of 14 residues. Between the trimmed V and J ends, which lost 2 bases and 4 bases, there was a span of 11 bases. The germline gives CDR1 MNHEY, CDR2 SVGAGI. The V gene is TRBV6-5, the J gene TRBJ1-2, with D possibly being TRBD1 (6 bases). Sequenced here: peripheral blood, sampled in the third trimester of pregnancy. The clonotype comes from a female donor in good health, enrolled as a control in a pregnancy study. The CDR3 here is CASSYTSTGYGYTF. The CDR3 DNA follows: TGTGCCAGCAGTTACACCTCGACAGGCTATGGCTACACCTTC.